The rows below give T cell receptor beta chains drawn from one sample of a study of cytomegalovirus exposure and HLA in healthy donors. Some clones are missing from TCRdb's copy, which holds only in-frame ones; the method was immunoSEQ multiplex PCR. This table holds around 150,000 clones, around 79% found once. The sequenced sample consisted of PBMCs. The receptor source for this set is a woman in her 50s in good health and CMV-seropositive. The CDR3 runs from the conserved cysteine through the conserved F or W.

v_gene	j_gene	CDR3aa
TRBV7-9	TRBJ2-7	CASSSFSQGSHEQYF
TRBV27	TRBJ2-5	CASSFASGGLETQYF
TRBV7-9	TRBJ1-1	CASSLGALNTEAFF
TRBV10-1	TRBJ1-2	CASSESGDYGYTF
TRBV7-9	TRBJ1-6	CASSFSARADYNSPLHF
TRBV29-1	TRBJ2-7	CSVEDPTKPSYEQYF
TRBV11-2	TRBJ1-1	CASRGLEAFF
TRBV5-1	TRBJ1-1	CASSWGDNTEAFF
TRBV7-6	TRBJ2-7	CASSLGQGGWQYF
TRBV7-9	TRBJ2-5	CASSLRVTGRETQYF
TRBV5-8	TRBJ1-5	CASREYSNQPQHF
TRBV9	TRBJ1-3	CASSPGGNTIYF
TRBV4-2	TRBJ2-3	CASSQEPGLAGRTDTQYF
TRBV4-2	TRBJ2-1	CASSQEPDTSGYNEQFF
TRBV20-1	TRBJ1-1	CSARPRAEAFF
TRBV7-9	TRBJ2-7	CASSLDGSTAGEQYF
TRBV2	TRBJ1-1	CASSPRSRSNTEAFF
TRBV4-1	TRBJ2-7	CASSQGRTSGRAYEQYF
TRBV29-1	TRBJ2-3	CSVLGTGGVVDTQYF
TRBV5-6	TRBJ2-3	CASSWTSGGASQYF
TRBV15	TRBJ1-4	CATSRVGSNYGEKLFF
TRBV27	TRBJ2-7	CASSSRTGRGEQYF
TRBV4-1	TRBJ2-7	CASSQGQGAYEQYF
TRBV27	TRBJ1-1	CASSFGTGRNTEAFF
TRBV28	TRBJ2-7	CASSELAGGLYEQYF
TRBV15	TRBJ1-6	CATSRVGGTPHNSPLHF
TRBV4-1	TRBJ2-1	CASSQGFAGARQFF
TRBV30	TRBJ2-1	CAWTLGGGPREQFF
TRBV5-1	TRBJ2-7	CASNPSGGTYEQYF
TRBV29-1	TRBJ1-2	CSVGRGQASSGYTF
TRBV7-6	TRBJ2-1	CASSLGYGKGVGSYNEQFF
TRBV6-5	TRBJ1-1	CASSYSWRVTEAFF
TRBV11-3	TRBJ2-7	CASSPGGKVSEQYF
TRBV9	TRBJ2-2	CASSAPSGQNTGELFF
TRBV2	TRBJ1-5	CASSDGGGNQPQHF
TRBV7-2	TRBJ1-4	CASSSSPNEKLFF
TRBV7-2	TRBJ2-7	CASSFGGGEQYF
TRBV5-6	TRBJ1-1	CASSRTQGPLNTEAFF
TRBV19	TRBJ1-3	CASRTDRASGNTIYF
TRBV2	TRBJ1-2	CASSEDLPGSGYTF
TRBV20-1	TRBJ1-2	CSARDHRYTF
TRBV27	TRBJ2-5	CASSQRGRETQYF